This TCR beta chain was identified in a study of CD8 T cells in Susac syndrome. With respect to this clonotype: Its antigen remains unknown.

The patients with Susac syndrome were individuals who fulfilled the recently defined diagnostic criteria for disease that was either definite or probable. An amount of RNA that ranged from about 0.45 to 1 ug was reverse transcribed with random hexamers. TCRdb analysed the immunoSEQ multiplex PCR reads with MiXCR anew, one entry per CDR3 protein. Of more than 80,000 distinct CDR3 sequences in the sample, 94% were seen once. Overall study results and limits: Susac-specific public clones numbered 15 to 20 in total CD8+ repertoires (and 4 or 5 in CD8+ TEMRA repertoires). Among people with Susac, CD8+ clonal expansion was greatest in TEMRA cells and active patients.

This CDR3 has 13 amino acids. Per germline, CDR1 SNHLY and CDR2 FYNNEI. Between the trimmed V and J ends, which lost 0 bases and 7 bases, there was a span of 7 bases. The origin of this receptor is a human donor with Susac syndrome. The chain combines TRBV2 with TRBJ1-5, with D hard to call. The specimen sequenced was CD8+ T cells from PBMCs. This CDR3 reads CASSEAPEQPQHF. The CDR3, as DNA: TGTGCCAGCAGTGAAGCGCCGGAGCAGCCCCAGCATTTT.